This TCR beta chain derives from a study of blood T cell repertoires in COVID-19. Background on the study: Spain, Italy and the United States supplied samples that represented acute and convalescent COVID-19. The analysed material was cDNA or gDNA that came from T cells, B-cell-depleted T cells, or PBMCs.

Original methodology: Nucleated cell number was recorded as an estimate derived from reference gene primer amplification. Clones were read by immunoSEQ multiplex PCR, and TCRdb kept only the in-frame ones, dropping some. The D gene and trimming were derived from the DNA, and the V and J assignments and clone size from that table. The sample yields 70,000 to 80,000 clones, roughly 87% seen once. The CDR3 extends over 13 amino acids. Trimming cost V 0 bases and J 5 bases, with 8 bases left between them. Germline CDR1 SGHTA, CDR2 FQGNSA. Sequencing was carried out using peripheral blood. The origin of this receptor is a woman aged 80 or over with acute or convalescent COVID-19. The V gene is TRBV7-2, the J gene TRBJ2-7; no reliable D call. CDR3 loop: CASSLATVNEQYF. CDR3 nucleotides: TGTGCCAGCAGCTTAGCAACAGTCAACGAGCAGTACTTC.